The 8 T cell receptor beta chains listed next were all sequenced from one sample in a study of blood T cells in healthy people across ages. The use of a sample-barcoded 5' primer and a J-beta primer mix characterized a second PCR of about 6 to 11 cycles. TCRdb ran MiXCR on the 5' RACE reads and lists one entry per CDR3 protein. The sample lists around 1,800,000 distinct CDR3 sequences, about two fifths occurring once. The source material was blood. Receptor source: a human donor in good health.

The chain employs TRBV7-3 and TRBJ1-2; TRBD1 is a possible D gene (5 bases). Germline CDR1 reads SGHTA; CDR2 reads FQGTGA. The CDR3 totals 13 residues. V dropped 4 bases and J dropped 6 bases, with 12 bases sitting between them. CDR3 in DNA: TGTGCCAGCAGCTCTGGCCTGGGGGATGGCTACACCTTC. This gives the protein CASSSGLGDGYTF.

This chain connects TRBV7-7 to TRBJ1-6, with D uncertain. CDR1 SSHAT and CDR2 FNYEAQ come from the germline V gene (reference sequence). The CDR3 has 13 residues. Trimming left V 4 bases short and J 8 bases short, with 9 bases between. The CDR3 DNA sequence: TGTGCCAGCAGCTCAACAGCTTATTCACCCCTCCACTTT. Translation gives CASSSTAYSPLHF.

In regard to this clonotype: At one boundary the junction diverges from the germline segment, which might be a read error. This rearrangement joins TRBV6-6 to TRBJ2-7; 7 nucleotides align to TRBD1. The CDR3 loop spans 13 amino acids. The germline V gene has CDR1 MNHNY and CDR2 SVGAGI (reference sequence). The CDR3 DNA follows: TGTACCAGCAGTTACCAGGGGGCCTACGAGCAGTACTTC. Translation: CTSSYQGAYEQYF.

V usage is TRBV4-1 and J usage is TRBJ1-2; no clear D. The V end lost 0 bases, the J end lost 5 bases, and 10 bases lay between the germline ends. This CDR3 comprises 14 residues. The germline V gene has CDR1 MGHRA and CDR2 YSYEKL. The CDR3 sequence: CASSQDSAEYGYTF. The CDR3 DNA reads TGCGCCAGCAGCCAAGATAGCGCAGAATATGGCTACACCTTC.

In nucleotides, the CDR3 is TGCAGCGCTTACCTCCTGAGACAGCTATTAATGAACACTGAAGCTTTCTTT. Protein: CSAYLLRQLLMNTEAFF. This chain connects TRBV29-1 to TRBJ1-1; D might be TRBD1 (5 bases). Germline V gives CDR1 SQVTM, CDR2 ANQGSEA. V was cut by 7 bases and J by 0 bases, with 24 bases left in between. This CDR3 has 17 amino acids.

This clonotype was observed a handful of times. The V and J genes are TRBV5-5 and TRBJ2-5; the D gene is possibly TRBD1 (5 bases). Looked up from germline, CDR1 is SGHKS and CDR2 is YYEKEE (reference sequence). V was trimmed by 0 bases and J by 12 bases, leaving 9 bases between them. CDR3 length equals 11 residues. For the CDR3, the DNA is TGTGCCAGCAGCTTGGAGGGGAAGAAGTACTTC. Translation gives CASSLEGKKYF.

This clonotype was seen a handful of times. The chain recombines TRBV7-2 with TRBJ2-3; D is uncertain. CDR1 is SGHTA, CDR2 FQGNSA, per germline. V was pared by 3 bases and J by 4 bases, with 20 bases between. The CDR3 has 17 amino acids. The CDR3 sequence is CASSFLPEGPNADTQYF. Written as DNA, the CDR3 is TGTGCCAGCAGCTTCCTGCCGGAAGGACCGAACGCAGATACGCAGTATTTT.

CDR3 residues: CASSHPAGSEQYF. CDR3 in DNA: TGCGCCAGCAGCCACCCAGCAGGCTCCGAGCAGTACTTC. The gene calls are TRBV4-1 and TRBJ2-7; D gene ambiguous. The V gene's germline CDR1 is MGHRA and CDR2 YSYEKL. The CDR3 has 13 amino acids. The ends were cut back, 3 bases at V and 6 bases at J, with 12 bases in the middle.